The clone carrying this T cell receptor beta chain was detected only once. Its specificity is not known. PCR employed 60 Vbeta and 13 Jbeta primers. The assay was immunoSEQ multiplex PCR, and TCRdb's table has in-frame clones only and misses some. The sample includes 85,000 to 120,000 clones, about two thirds of them seen just once. The sample originates from a study of cytomegalovirus exposure and HLA in healthy donors. Overall study results and limits: An analysis done earlier found most TCR beta V segments productive about 87% or about 30% of the time. Links to common viral pathogens appeared, in a later analysis, for several of the most significant clusters. TCR beta chains numbering more than 150 were designated cytomegalovirus-associated.

All the people who gave samples were healthy bone marrow donors. The CDR3 covers 15 residues. The V gene lost 3 bases and the J gene lost 5 bases, with 16 bases spanning the gap. Per the germline V gene, CDR1 is MGHDK and CDR2 is SYGVNS. Sequencing was performed on PBMCs. This chain links TRBV25-1 with TRBJ2-5; TRBD1 might be the D (6 bases). This receptor was taken from a boy between 5 and 17 years old in good health and CMV-seronegative. The CDR3 sequence is CASSDNRVLGETQYF. The CDR3, as DNA: TGTGCCAGCAGTGACAACAGGGTACTTGGGGAGACCCAGTACTTC.